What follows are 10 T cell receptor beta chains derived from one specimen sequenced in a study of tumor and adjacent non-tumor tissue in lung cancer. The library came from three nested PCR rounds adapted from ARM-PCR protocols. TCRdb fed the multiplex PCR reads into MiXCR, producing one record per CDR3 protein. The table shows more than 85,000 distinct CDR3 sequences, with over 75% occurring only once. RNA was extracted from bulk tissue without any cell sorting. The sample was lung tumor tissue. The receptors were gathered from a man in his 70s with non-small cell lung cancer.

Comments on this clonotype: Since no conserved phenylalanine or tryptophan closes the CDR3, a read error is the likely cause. The CDR3 sequence: CASSGLAGVLETQYL. The DNA for the CDR3 is TGTGCCAGCAGCGGGCTAGCGGGAGTGTTGGAGACCCAGTACCTA. The V gene is TRBV12-3 or TRBV12-4, the J gene TRBJ2-5, with 10 bases matching TRBD2. V lost 6 bases to trimming and J lost 5 bases; unmatched junction nucleotides: 9. CDR3 length equals 15 residues.

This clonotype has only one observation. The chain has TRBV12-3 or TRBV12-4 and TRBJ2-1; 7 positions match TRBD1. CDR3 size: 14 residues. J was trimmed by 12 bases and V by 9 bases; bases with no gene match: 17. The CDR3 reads CASSLVGGSDGQFF. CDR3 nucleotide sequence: TGTGCCAGTAGTCTAGTAGGGGGCTCGGATGGGCAGTTCTTC.

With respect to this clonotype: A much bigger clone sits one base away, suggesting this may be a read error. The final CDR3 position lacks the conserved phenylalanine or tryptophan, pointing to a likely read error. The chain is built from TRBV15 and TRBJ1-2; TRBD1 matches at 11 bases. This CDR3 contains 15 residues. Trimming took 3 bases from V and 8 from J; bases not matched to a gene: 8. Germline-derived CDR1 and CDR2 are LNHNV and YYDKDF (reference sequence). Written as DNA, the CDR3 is TGTGCCACCAGCAGGGGAGGACAGGGGGCTAGAGGCTACACCTTA. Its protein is CATSRGGQGARGYTL.

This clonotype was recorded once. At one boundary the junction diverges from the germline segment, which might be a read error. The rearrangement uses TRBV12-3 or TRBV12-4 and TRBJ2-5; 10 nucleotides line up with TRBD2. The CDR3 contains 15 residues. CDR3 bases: TGTGTCAGCGGCGGGCTAGCGGGAGTAGTGGAGACCCAGTACTTC. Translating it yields CVSGGLAGVVETQYF.

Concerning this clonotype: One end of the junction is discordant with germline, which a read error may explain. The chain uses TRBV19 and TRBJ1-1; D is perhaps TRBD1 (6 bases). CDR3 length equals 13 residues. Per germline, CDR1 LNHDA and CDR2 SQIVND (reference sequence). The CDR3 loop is CTSLGQLNTEAFF. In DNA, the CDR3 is TGTACCAGTCTCGGACAGCTGAACACTGAAGCTTTCTTT.

In DNA, the CDR3 is TGTGCCAGCAGCCTCCGAGGGGCCCAAGAGACCCAGTACTTC. It specifies CASSLRGAQETQYF. The gene calls are TRBV11-2 and TRBJ2-5, with D perhaps TRBD1 or TRBD2 (5 bases each). V was cut by 5 bases and J by 1 base, with 11 bases left in between. Germline assignment: CDR1 SGHAT and CDR2 FQNNGV. CDR3 length equals 14 residues.

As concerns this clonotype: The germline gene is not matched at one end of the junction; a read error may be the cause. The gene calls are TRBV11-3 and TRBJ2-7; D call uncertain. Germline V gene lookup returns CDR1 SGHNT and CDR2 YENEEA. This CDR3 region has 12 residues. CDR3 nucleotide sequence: TGTGCCAACAGCTTAATTTTTTACGCGCAGTACTTC. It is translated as CANSLIFYAQYF.

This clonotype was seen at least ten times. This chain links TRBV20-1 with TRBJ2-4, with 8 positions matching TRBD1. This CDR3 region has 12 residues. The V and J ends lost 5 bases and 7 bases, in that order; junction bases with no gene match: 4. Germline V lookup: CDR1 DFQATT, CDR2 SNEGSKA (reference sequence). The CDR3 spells CSAPTGANIQYF. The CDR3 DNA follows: TGCAGTGCTCCGACAGGGGCGAACATTCAGTACTTC.

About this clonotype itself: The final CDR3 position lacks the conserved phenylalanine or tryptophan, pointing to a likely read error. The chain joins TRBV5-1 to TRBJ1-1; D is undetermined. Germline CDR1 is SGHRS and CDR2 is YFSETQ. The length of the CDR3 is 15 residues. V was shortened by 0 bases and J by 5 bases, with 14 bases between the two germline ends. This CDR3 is CASSLVVGINTEAFI. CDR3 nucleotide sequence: TGCGCCAGCAGCTTGGTAGTTGGTATTAATACTGAAGCTTTCATT.

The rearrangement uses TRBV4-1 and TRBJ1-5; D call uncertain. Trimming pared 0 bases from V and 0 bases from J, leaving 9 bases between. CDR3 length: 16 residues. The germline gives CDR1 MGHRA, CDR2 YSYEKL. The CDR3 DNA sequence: TGCGCCAGCAGCCAAGATCAGACCTATAGCAATCAGCCCCAGCATTTT. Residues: CASSQDQTYSNQPQHF.